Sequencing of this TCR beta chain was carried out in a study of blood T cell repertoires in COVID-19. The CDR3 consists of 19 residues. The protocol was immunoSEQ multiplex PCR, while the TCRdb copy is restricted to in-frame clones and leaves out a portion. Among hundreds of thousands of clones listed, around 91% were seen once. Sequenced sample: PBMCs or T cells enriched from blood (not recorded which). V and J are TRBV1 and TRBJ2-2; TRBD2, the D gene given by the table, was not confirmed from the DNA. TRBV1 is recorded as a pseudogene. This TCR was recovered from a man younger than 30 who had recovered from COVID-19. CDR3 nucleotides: TGCACCAGCACCCGAGGGACTAGCGGGAGGGCCACGAACACCGGGGAGCTGTTTTTT. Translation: CTSTRGTSGRATNTGELFF.